A single sample is the source of the 23 T cell receptor beta chains below, sequenced in a study of regulatory T cells in long-lasting Graves disease. Noted time point: persistent/refractory GD, antithyroid drugs over 5 years with positive TRAb. The TCR library was made from RNA extracted from PBMCs. Building the TCR beta libraries relied on iRepertoire HTBI primers, and CDR3 regions underwent Arm-PCR. From the multiplex PCR reads, TCRdb called clonotypes with MiXCR, one entry per CDR3 protein. The sample carries hundreds of thousands of distinct CDR3 sequences, 25% to 35% recorded once. The sequences come from peripheral blood mononuclear cells (PBMCs), collected when the disease was refractory, from a patient treated with antithyroid drugs. The receptors stem from a female donor with Graves disease.

The sample holds a few counts of this clonotype. The chain carries TRBV10-3 and TRBJ1-1; 9 bases align to TRBD1. Germline V gives CDR1 ENHRY, CDR2 SYGVKD. The CDR3 sequence is 13 residues long. V lost 10 bases to trimming and J lost 5 bases; unmatched junction nucleotides: 8. The CDR3 DNA is TGTGCCACGGGGGACAGGGAGCGGACTGAAGCTTTCTTT. It translates to CATGDRERTEAFF.

The rearrangement links TRBV10-3 to TRBJ1-5; the D gene is possibly TRBD1 (5 bases). This CDR3 spans 16 amino acids. Germline V CDR1 and CDR2: ENHRY, SYGVKD. Trimming removed 0 bases from V and 0 bases from J, with 9 bases in between. The CDR3 reads CAISESTGDSNQPQHF. The CDR3 DNA reads TGTGCCATCAGTGAGTCCACAGGCGATAGCAATCAGCCCCAGCATTTT.

This rearrangement joins TRBV14 to TRBJ2-2, with D tentatively TRBD1 (5 bases). V was shortened by 7 bases and J by 1 base, with 10 bases between the two germline ends. Germline-derived CDR1 and CDR2 are SGHDN and FVKESK. The CDR3 is 14 amino acids. CDR3 region: CASKQTGNTGELFF. The CDR3 nucleotides read TGTGCCAGCAAGCAAACAGGGAACACCGGGGAGCTGTTTTTT.

The chain uses TRBV19 and TRBJ1-4; the D gene is possibly TRBD1 (6 bases). Trimming stripped 2 bases from V and 7 bases from J, with 11 bases between. The CDR3 is 14 amino acids. Germline V CDR1 and CDR2: LNHDA, SQIVND (reference sequence). CDR3 loop: CASSIRGLGEKLFF. CDR3 coding DNA: TGTGCCAGTAGTATACGGGGGCTCGGTGAAAAACTGTTTTTT.

Only a few counts were recorded for this clonotype. The chain joins TRBV7-3 to TRBJ2-2; 10 bases align to TRBD2. V gave up 3 bases and J gave up 6 bases; unmatched junction bases: 7. Germline CDR1 and CDR2: SGHTA and FQGTGA. This CDR3 contains 16 residues. The CDR3 protein is CASSLRPSGSPGELFF. The CDR3 DNA reads TGTGCCAGCAGCTTGCGGCCTAGCGGGAGTCCCGGGGAGCTGTTTTTT.

The chain carries TRBV6-2 or TRBV6-3 and TRBJ2-2, with 8 bases identical to TRBD2. J gave up 6 bases and V 0 bases, and 3 bases lay outside the gene matches. The length of the CDR3 is 15 residues. The germline gives CDR1 MNHEY, CDR2 SVGEGT. CDR3 protein: CASSYSWRGAGELFF. The DNA for the CDR3 is TGTGCCAGCAGTTACTCTTGGCGGGGGGCCGGGGAGCTGTTTTTT.

This clonotype appeared a few times. V and J are TRBV29-1 and TRBJ2-5; TRBD2 might be the D (6 bases). This CDR3 has 13 residues. The V end lost 4 bases, the J end lost 4 bases, and 13 bases lay between the germline ends. From germline, CDR1 is SQVTM and CDR2 ANQGSEA. The CDR3 is CSVVGGGIETQYF. For the CDR3, the DNA is TGCAGCGTTGTGGGGGGAGGAATAGAGACCCAGTACTTC.

CDR3 coding DNA: TGTGCCAGCAGTGTGACAGGGTTCTATGGCTACACCTTC. It yields the protein CASSVTGFYGYTF. The chain couples TRBV6-2 or TRBV6-3 to TRBJ1-2, with 7 bases fitting TRBD1. V was clipped by 5 bases and J by 4 bases; unmatched bases: 4. CDR3 size: 13 residues. Germline assignment: CDR1 MNHEY and CDR2 SVGEGT.

The rearrangement uses TRBV5-5 and TRBJ1-3; unclear D gene. Germline CDR1 SGHKS, CDR2 YYEKEE (reference sequence). Between the trimmed V and J ends, which lost 0 bases and 0 bases, there was a span of 7 bases. The CDR3 is 15 amino acids. DNA for the CDR3: TGTGCCAGCAGCTTGGTTATGAGCTCTGGAAACACCATATATTTT. It is translated as CASSLVMSSGNTIYF.

This clonotype occurred many times. J is TRBJ1-1 and V is TRBV27; 11 bases match TRBD1. The ends lost 3 bases at V and 1 base at J; junction bases unmatched: 7. The germline V gene has CDR1 MNHEY and CDR2 SMNVEV (reference sequence). The CDR3 covers 17 residues. In DNA, the CDR3 is TGTGCCAGCAGTTTCTCCGGACAGGGGGCGCGGAACACTGAAGCTTTCTTT. Residues: CASSFSGQGARNTEAFF.

Ten or more counts support this clonotype. The chain has TRBV6-5 and TRBJ1-2; D may be TRBD1 (5 bases). CDR3 length: 14 amino acids. In germline, CDR1 is MNHEY, CDR2 SVGAGI. Trimming stripped 8 bases from V and 3 bases from J, with 16 bases between. The CDR3 DNA reads TGTGCCAGCCTTACTCGGGGGACCGACTATGGCTACACCTTC. Protein: CASLTRGTDYGYTF.

The chain couples TRBV6-1 to TRBJ1-1; tentatively, D is TRBD1 (6 bases). The germline V gene encodes CDR1 MNHNS and CDR2 SASEGT. The CDR3 is 15 residues long. The V end lost 4 bases, the J end lost 0 bases, and 12 bases lay between the germline ends. The CDR3 region is CASSVKQGLNTEAFF. CDR3 DNA sequence: TGTGCCAGCAGTGTAAAACAGGGATTGAACACTGAAGCTTTCTTT.

This chain joins TRBV3-1 and TRBJ1-1; no clear D gene. Between the trimmed V and J ends, which lost 1 base and 1 base, there was a span of 13 bases. The length of the CDR3 is 16 residues. From germline, CDR1 is LGHDT and CDR2 YNNKEL (reference sequence). CDR3 sequence reads: CASSQGTVRQNTEAFF. CDR3 nucleotides: TGTGCCAGCAGCCAAGGGACTGTACGGCAGAACACTGAAGCTTTCTTT.

This clonotype occurred a few times. V gene TRBV19 combines with J gene TRBJ2-2; TRBD2 aligns across 8 bases. After removal of 1 base from V and 8 bases from J, the junction contained 12 bases not matched to a gene. Germline-derived CDR1 and CDR2 are LNHDA and SQIVND (reference sequence). CDR3 length: 17 amino acids. The CDR3 DNA reads TGTGCCAGTAGTATAGGTGGCAGCGGGAGATCCCGTGGGGAGCTGTTTTTT. Encoded protein: CASSIGGSGRSRGELFF.

The chain joins TRBV6-2 or TRBV6-3 to TRBJ1-2; D may be TRBD1 (6 bases). Germline V gene lookup returns CDR1 MNHEY and CDR2 SVGEGT. The CDR3 has 14 amino acids. V shed 4 bases and J shed 3 bases, with 12 bases lying between them. The CDR3 bases are TGTGCCAGCAGTTCTCACAGGGAAGACTATGGCTACACCTTC. Amino acids: CASSSHREDYGYTF.

About this clonotype itself: Since a much larger clone is just one base distant, this may be a read error. The V gene is TRBV12-5, the J gene TRBJ2-7, with 8 nucleotides matching TRBD2. This CDR3 region has 17 residues. Germline loops: CDR1 LGHNT, CDR2 FRNRAP. Germline trimming cut 6 bases from V and 1 base from J; bases unmatched to any gene: 14. The CDR3 sequence: CASGPSGTRRGSYEQYF. CDR3 nucleotides: TGTGCTAGTGGGCCATCCGGGACTAGACGAGGGTCCTACGAGCAGTACTTC.

This clonotype was observed a few times. V usage is TRBV7-9 and J usage is TRBJ1-5, with 11 bases matching TRBD1. Germline loops: CDR1 SEHNR, CDR2 FQNEAQ (reference sequence). There are 14 residues in the CDR3. J was trimmed by 6 bases and V by 5 bases; bases with no gene match: 3. The CDR3 reads CASSRTGGFQPQHF. DNA of the CDR3: TGTGCCAGCAGCCGGACAGGGGGCTTTCAGCCCCAGCATTTT.

This clonotype was seen many times. This chain links TRBV2 with TRBJ1-4, with D possibly matching TRBD1 (5 bases). Trimming removed 3 bases from V and 1 base from J, with 9 bases in between. Germline values: CDR1 SNHLY, CDR2 FYNNEI. The CDR3 contains 15 residues. CDR3 protein: CASSDNGGTNEKLFF. The CDR3 DNA is TGTGCCAGCAGTGATAACGGGGGAACTAATGAAAAACTGTTTTTT.

This clonotype has only a few counts. The chain combines TRBV19 with TRBJ2-7; D is perhaps TRBD1 (7 bases). V was shortened by 5 bases and J by 6 bases, with 14 bases between the two germline ends. The germline V gene encodes CDR1 LNHDA and CDR2 SQIVND (reference sequence). This CDR3 is built from 13 residues. CDR3 protein: CASSFSRDSEQYF. The CDR3 DNA is TGTGCCAGTAGTTTCTCGCGGGACAGCGAGCAGTACTTC.

This clonotype was detected only a few times. V is TRBV28 and J is TRBJ1-5; D is undetermined. The CDR3 is 16 residues long. Trimming took off 2 bases at V and 4 bases at J, with 15 bases between the two ends. Germline CDR1 is MDHEN and CDR2 is SYDVKM. The CDR3 nucleotides read TGTGCCAGCAGTTTAGGGCTTGCCGGAAGAAATCAGCCCCAGCATTTT. Residues: CASSLGLAGRNQPQHF.

This clonotype came up many times. J is TRBJ1-2 and V is TRBV12-3 or TRBV12-4, with D possibly being TRBD1 (5 bases). This CDR3 is 13 amino acids long. The germline V and J ends were trimmed by 3 bases and 6 bases, with 11 bases remaining between them. This CDR3 reads CASSFGTSNGYTF. The CDR3 DNA reads TGTGCCAGCAGTTTCGGGACGAGCAATGGCTACACCTTC.

This clonotype has more than one count but fewer than ten. The chain uses TRBV5-1 and TRBJ1-5, with D tentatively TRBD1 (5 bases). This CDR3 has 17 amino acids. Germline CDR1 reads SGHRS; CDR2 reads YFSETQ. Trimming removed 0 bases from V and 0 bases from J, with 13 bases in between. The CDR3 nucleotides are TGCGCCAGCAGCTTGGAGGGGCGAGGGGATAGCAATCAGCCCCAGCATTTT. Its translation: CASSLEGRGDSNQPQHF.

This clonotype occurred a few times. The V call is TRBV14, the J call TRBJ1-1; TRBD1 agrees at 7 bases. CDR1 SGHDN and CDR2 FVKESK come from the germline V gene. J gave up 2 bases and V 2 bases, and 5 bases lay outside the gene matches. The CDR3 runs to 15 residues. CDR3 residues: CASSQRQGGNTEAFF. For the CDR3, the DNA is TGTGCCAGCAGCCAACGACAGGGAGGAAACACTGAAGCTTTCTTT.